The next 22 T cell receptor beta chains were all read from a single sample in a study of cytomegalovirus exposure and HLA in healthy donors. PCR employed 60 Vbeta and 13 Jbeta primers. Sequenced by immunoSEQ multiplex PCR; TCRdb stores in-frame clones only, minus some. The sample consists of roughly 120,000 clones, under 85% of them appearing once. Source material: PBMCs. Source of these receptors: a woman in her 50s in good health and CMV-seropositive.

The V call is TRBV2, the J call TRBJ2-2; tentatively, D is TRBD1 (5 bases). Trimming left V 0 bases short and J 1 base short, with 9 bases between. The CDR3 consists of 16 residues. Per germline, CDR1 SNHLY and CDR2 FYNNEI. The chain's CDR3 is CASSEAQGLNTGELFF. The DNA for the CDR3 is TGTGCCAGCAGTGAAGCCCAGGGCTTGAACACCGGGGAGCTGTTTTTT.

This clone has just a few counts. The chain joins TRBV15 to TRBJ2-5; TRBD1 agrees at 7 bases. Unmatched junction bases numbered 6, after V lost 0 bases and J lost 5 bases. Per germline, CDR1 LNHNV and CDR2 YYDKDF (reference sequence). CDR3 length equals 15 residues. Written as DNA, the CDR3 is TGTGCCACCAGCAGAGACCAAGGACAGGCGGAGACCCAGTACTTC. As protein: CATSRDQGQAETQYF.

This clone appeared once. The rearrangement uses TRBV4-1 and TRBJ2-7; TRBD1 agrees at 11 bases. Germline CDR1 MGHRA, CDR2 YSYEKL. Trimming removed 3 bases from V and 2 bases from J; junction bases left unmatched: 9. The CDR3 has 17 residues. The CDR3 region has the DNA TGCGCCAGCAGCCATTACCCGACGGGACAGGGGGCCTACGAGCAGTACTTC. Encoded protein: CASSHYPTGQGAYEQYF.

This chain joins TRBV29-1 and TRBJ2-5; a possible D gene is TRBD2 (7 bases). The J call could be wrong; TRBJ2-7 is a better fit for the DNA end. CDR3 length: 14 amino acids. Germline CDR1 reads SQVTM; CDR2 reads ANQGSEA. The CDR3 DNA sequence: TGCAGCGTTGAATCGAGGGGGGGGTCCTACGAGCAGTACTTC. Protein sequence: CSVESRGGSYEQYF.

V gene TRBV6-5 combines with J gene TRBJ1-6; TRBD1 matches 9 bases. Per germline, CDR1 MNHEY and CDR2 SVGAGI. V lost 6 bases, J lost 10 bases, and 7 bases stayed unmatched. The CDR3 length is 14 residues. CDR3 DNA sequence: TGTGCCAGCAGCTTAGGACAGGGGAAATCACCCCTCCACTTT. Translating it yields CASSLGQGKSPLHF.

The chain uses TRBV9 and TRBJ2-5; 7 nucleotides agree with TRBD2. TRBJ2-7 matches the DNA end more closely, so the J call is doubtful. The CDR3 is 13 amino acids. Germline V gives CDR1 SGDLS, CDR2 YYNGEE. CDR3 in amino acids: CASSFLTSDEQYF. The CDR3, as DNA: TGTGCCAGCAGCTTCCTAACTAGCGACGAGCAGTACTTC.

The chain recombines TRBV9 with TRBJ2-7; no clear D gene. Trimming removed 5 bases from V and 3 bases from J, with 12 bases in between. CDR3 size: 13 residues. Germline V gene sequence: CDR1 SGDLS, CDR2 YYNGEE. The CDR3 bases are TGTGCCAGCAGTGCTTCCCTCGGCTACGAGCAGTACTTC. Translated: CASSASLGYEQYF. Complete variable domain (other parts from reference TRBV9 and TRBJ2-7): DSGVTQTPKHLITATGQRVTLRCSPRSGDLSVYWYQQSLDQGLQFLIQYYNGEERAKGNILERFSAQQFPDLHSELNLSSLELGDSALYFCASSASLGYEQYFGPGTRLTVT.

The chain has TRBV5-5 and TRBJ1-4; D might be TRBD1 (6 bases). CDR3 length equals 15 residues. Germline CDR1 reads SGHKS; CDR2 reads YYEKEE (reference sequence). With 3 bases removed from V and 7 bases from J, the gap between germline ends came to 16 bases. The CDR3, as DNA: TGTGCCAGCAGCTCCTACAGGGAAGGAGGTGAAAAACTGTTTTTT. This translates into CASSSYREGGEKLFF.

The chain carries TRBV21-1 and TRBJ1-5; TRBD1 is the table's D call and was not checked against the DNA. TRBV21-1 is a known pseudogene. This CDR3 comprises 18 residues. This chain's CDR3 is CASSYGTGGARSNQPQHF. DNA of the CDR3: TGTGCCAGCAGCTACGGGACAGGGGGCGCGAGGAGCAATCAGCCCCAGCATTTT.

The CDR3 reads CASSFLGKQNYGYTF. The DNA for the CDR3 is TGTGCCAGCAGCTTCCTCGGGAAGCAGAACTATGGCTACACCTTC. This chain uses TRBV5-6 with TRBJ1-2, with no clear D. The V gene lost 2 bases and the J gene lost 2 bases, with 13 bases spanning the gap. The CDR3 spans 15 residues. In germline, CDR1 is SGHDT, CDR2 YYEEEE.

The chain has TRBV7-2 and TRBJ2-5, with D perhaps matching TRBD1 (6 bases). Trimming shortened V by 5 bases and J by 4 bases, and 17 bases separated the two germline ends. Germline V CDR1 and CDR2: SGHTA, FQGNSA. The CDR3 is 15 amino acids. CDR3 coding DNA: TGTGCCAGCAGCCCCCAGGGGCCCGTCGTAGAGACCCAGTACTTC. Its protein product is CASSPQGPVVETQYF. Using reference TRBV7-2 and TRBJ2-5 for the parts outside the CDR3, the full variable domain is GAGVSQSPSNKVTEKGKDVELRCDPISGHTALYWYRQSLGQGLEFLIYFQGNSAPDKSGLPSDRFSAERTGGSVSTLTIQRTQQEDSAVYLCASSPQGPVVETQYFGPGTRLLVL.

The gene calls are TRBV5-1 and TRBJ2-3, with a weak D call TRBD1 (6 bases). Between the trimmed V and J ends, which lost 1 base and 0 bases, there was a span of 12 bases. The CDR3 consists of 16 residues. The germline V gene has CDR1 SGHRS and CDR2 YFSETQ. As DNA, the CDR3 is TGCGCCAGCAGCTTGTTGTCAGGGGTGAGCACAGATACGCAGTATTTT. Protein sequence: CASSLLSGVSTDTQYF.

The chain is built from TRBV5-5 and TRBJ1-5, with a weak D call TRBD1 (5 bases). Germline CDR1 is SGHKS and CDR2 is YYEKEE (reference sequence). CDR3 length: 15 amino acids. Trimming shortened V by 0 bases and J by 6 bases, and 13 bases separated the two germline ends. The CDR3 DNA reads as TGTGCCAGCAGCTTGGAAAGCTGGGGGGGTCAGCCCCAGCATTTT. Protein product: CASSLESWGGQPQHF. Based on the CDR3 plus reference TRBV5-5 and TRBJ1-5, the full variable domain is DAGVTQSPTHLIKTRGQQVTLRCSPISGHKSVSWYQQVLGQGPQFIFQYYEKEERGRGNFPDRFSARQFPNYSSELNVNALLLGDSALYLCASSLESWGGQPQHFGDGTRLSIL.

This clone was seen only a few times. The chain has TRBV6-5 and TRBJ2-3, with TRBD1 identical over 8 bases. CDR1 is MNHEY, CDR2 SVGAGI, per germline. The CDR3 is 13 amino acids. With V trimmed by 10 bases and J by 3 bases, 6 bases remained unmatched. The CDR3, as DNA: TGTGCCACCCGGGACAGGTCAACAGATACGCAGTATTTT. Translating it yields CATRDRSTDTQYF.

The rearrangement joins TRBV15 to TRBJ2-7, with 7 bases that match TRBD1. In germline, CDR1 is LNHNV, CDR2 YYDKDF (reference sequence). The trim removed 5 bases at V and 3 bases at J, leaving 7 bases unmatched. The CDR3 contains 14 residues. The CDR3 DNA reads TGTGCCACCAGCCGTCGGGACAGTAACTACGAGCAGTACTTC. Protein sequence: CATSRRDSNYEQYF. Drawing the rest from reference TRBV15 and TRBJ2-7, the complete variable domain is DAMVIQNPRYQVTQFGKPVTLSCSQTLNHNVMYWYQQKSSQAPKLLFHYYDKDFNNEADTPDNFQSRRPNTSFCFLDIRSPGLGDTAMYLCATSRRDSNYEQYFGPGTRLTVT.

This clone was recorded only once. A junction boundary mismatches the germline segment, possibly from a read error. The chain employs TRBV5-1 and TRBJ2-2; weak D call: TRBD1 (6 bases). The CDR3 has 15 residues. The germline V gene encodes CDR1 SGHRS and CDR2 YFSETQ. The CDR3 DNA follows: TGCGCCAGCAGCTCGGCCGGACAGAACACCGGGAAGCTGTTTTTT. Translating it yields CASSSAGQNTGKLFF.

As DNA, the CDR3 is TGTGCCAGCTCACCAGGACTACTCGGGCACACCGGGGAGCTGTTTTTT. Its translation: CASSPGLLGHTGELFF. The rearrangement uses TRBV18 and TRBJ2-2, with D perhaps TRBD2 (6 bases). The V gene lost 2 bases and the J gene lost 3 bases, with 13 bases spanning the gap. The CDR3 covers 16 residues. In germline, CDR1 is KGHSH, CDR2 LQKENI.

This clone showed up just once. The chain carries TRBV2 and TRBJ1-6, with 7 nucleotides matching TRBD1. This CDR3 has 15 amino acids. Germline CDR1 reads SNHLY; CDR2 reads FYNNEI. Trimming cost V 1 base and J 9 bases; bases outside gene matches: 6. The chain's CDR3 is CASSEDGDRASPLHF. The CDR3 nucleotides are TGTGCCAGCAGTGAAGACGGTGACAGGGCTTCACCCCTCCACTTT.

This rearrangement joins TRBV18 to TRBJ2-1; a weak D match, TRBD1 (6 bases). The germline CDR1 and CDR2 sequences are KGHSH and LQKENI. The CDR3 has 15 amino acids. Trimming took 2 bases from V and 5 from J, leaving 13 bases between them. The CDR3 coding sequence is TGTGCCAGCTCACCAGTACAGGGATCGGACAATGAGCAGTTCTTC. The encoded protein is CASSPVQGSDNEQFF.

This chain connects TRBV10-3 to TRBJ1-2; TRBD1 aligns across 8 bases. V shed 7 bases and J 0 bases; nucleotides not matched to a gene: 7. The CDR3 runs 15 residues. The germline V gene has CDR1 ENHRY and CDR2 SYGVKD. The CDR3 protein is CAINPTGEANYGYTF. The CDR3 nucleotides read TGTGCCATCAACCCGACAGGGGAAGCTAACTATGGCTACACCTTC.

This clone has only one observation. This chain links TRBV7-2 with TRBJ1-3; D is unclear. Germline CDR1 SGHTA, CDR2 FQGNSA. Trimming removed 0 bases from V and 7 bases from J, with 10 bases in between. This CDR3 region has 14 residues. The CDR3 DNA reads TGTGCCAGCAGCTTAGCTCGGGATTGGAACACCATATATTTT. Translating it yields CASSLARDWNTIYF.

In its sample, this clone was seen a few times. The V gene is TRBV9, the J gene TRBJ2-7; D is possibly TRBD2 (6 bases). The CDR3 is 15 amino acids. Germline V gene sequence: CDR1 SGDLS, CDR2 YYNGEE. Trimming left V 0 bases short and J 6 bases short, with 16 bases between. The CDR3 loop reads CASSVVPATGGEQYF. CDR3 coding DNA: TGTGCCAGCAGCGTAGTACCTGCGACCGGGGGCGAGCAGTACTTC.